A selection of T cell receptor beta chains follows, all from one sample in a study of blood T cell repertoires in COVID-19. The data were produced by immunoSEQ multiplex PCR, yet TCRdb's version contains in-frame clones alone and is incomplete. The table lists hundreds of thousands of clones, about 85% of them singletons, with nearly 2% in the top ten. Input material: PBMCs or T cells enriched from blood (not recorded which). Every receptor here comes from a woman between 18 and 30 years old with acute COVID-19. Each CDR3 is given with its conserved first and last residue. D genes are given only for firm matches. Only some rows state a clone size, as once, few, many or a class for expanded clones.

V	size	D	J	CDR3	DNA
TRBV27	once	TRBD2	TRBJ2-1	CASSPSPGLAGGWIYNEQFF	TGTGCCAGCAGTCCCTCTCCGGGACTAGCGGGGGGTTGGATCTACAATGAGCAGTTCTTC
TRBV4-3	.	TRBD2	TRBJ2-7	CASSPTSGRTEQYF	TGCGCCAGCAGCCCAACTAGCGGGAGAACCGAGCAGTACTTC
TRBV9	.	TRBD2	TRBJ2-2	CASSGTGGTGELFF	TGTGCCAGCAGCGGGACGGGGGGGACCGGGGAGCTGTTTTTT
TRBV2	.	.	TRBJ2-7	CASSDGLGGTYEQYF	TGTGCCAGCAGTGACGGCTTAGGCGGTACCTACGAGCAGTACTTC
TRBV19	.	.	TRBJ1-1	CASSIDRGRTTEAFF	TGTGCCAGTAGTATAGATCGGGGGAGGACCACTGAAGCTTTCTTT
TRBV29-1	.	.	TRBJ2-2	CSVERRGLTGELFF	TGCAGCGTTGAGCGCAGGGGTCTAACCGGGGAGCTGTTTTTT
TRBV19	once	.	TRBJ1-3	CASSMAGASSGNTIYF	TGTGCCAGTAGTATGGCAGGGGCGAGCTCTGGAAACACCATATATTTT
TRBV7-2	.	.	TRBJ2-5	CASSLAQANTYQETQYF	TGTGCCAGCAGCTTAGCACAGGCAAACACGTACCAAGAGACCCAGTACTTC
TRBV7-2	.	.	TRBJ1-6	CASSLEGDLSPLHF	TGTGCCAGCAGCTTAGAAGGGGATTTGTCACCCCTCCACTTT
TRBV5-6	.	TRBD1	TRBJ2-5	CASRTGQGLIGETQYF	TGTGCCAGCAGAACCGGACAGGGCTTGATTGGAGAGACCCAGTACTTC
TRBV5-4	once	TRBD1	TRBJ2-7	CASSLGGQGIYEQYF	TGTGCCAGCAGCTTGGGGGGACAGGGAATCTACGAGCAGTACTTC
TRBV19	.	TRBD2	TRBJ2-7	CASSRGLAGDAYEQYF	TGTGCCAGTAGTCGCGGACTAGCGGGAGATGCCTACGAGCAGTACTTC
TRBV19	.	TRBD1	TRBJ1-2	CASNGPGQGRYGYTF	TGTGCCAGTAATGGGCCGGGACAGGGACGCTATGGCTACACCTTC
TRBV25-1	.	.	TRBJ2-3	CASSDRWGVTDTQYF	TGTGCCAGCAGTGACCGTTGGGGGGTCACAGATACGCAGTATTTT
TRBV18	.	.	TRBJ1-3	CASSPVADSSGNTIYF	TGTGCCAGCTCACCAGTCGCGGACAGCTCTGGAAACACCATATATTTT
TRBV7-2	.	.	TRBJ1-1	CASSLVQGGEAFF	TGTGCCAGCAGCCTCGTGCAGGGCGGTGAAGCTTTCTTT
TRBV11-2	.	.	TRBJ2-3	CASSSSTDTQYF	TGTGCCAGCAGCTCCTCCACAGATACGCAGTATTTT
TRBV5-1	many	TRBD2	TRBJ2-1	CASSLGAGAYNEQFF	TGCGCCAGCAGTCTCGGAGCGGGGGCCTACAATGAGCAGTTCTTC
TRBV2	.	.	TRBJ2-7	CASSDLVSVYF	TGTGCCAGCAGTGATCTAGTTTCAGTGTACTTC
TRBV18	.	.	TRBJ2-1	CASSPGGAEQFF	TGTGCCAGCTCACCAGGGGGGGCTGAGCAGTTCTTC
TRBV28	few	.	TRBJ1-3	CASKEGTVSGNTIYF	TGTGCCAGCAAGGAAGGGACTGTCTCTGGAAACACCATATATTTT
TRBV29-1	.	TRBD1	TRBJ1-1	CSATGGGGNTEAFF	TGCAGCGCTACAGGGGGTGGAGGGAACACTGAAGCTTTCTTT
TRBV2	.	TRBD1	TRBJ2-7	CASRKGTGGSYEQYF	TGTGCCAGCAGGAAAGGGACAGGGGGCTCCTACGAGCAGTACTTC
TRBV4-1	.	TRBD2	TRBJ2-1	CASSQAGSSGRNWFF	TGCGCCAGCAGCCAAGCTGGGTCTAGCGGGAGGAATTGGTTCTTC
TRBV29-1	.	TRBD2	TRBJ2-3	CSVGLTSGSADTQYF	TGCAGCGTTGGGTTGACTAGCGGGAGCGCAGATACGCAGTATTTT
TRBV29-1	once	.	TRBJ2-1	CSVYGGDEQFF	TGCAGCGTTTACGGGGGTGATGAGCAGTTCTTC
TRBV7-9	.	TRBD1	TRBJ2-3	CASSWTGGREVDTQYF	TGTGCCAGCAGCTGGACAGGGGGTCGTGAAGTAGATACGCAGTATTTT
TRBV5-6	.	TRBD1	TRBJ1-1	CASRARGPAEAFF	TGTGCCAGCCGGGCGAGGGGGCCCGCTGAAGCTTTCTTT
TRBV30	.	.	TRBJ1-5	CAWSVRHLLSNQPQHF	TGTGCCTGGAGTGTACGACATCTCTTAAGCAATCAGCCCCAGCATTTT
TRBV27	.	TRBD1	TRBJ2-7	CASSALTGGSYEQYF	TGTGCCAGCAGTGCCTTGACAGGGGGCTCCTACGAGCAGTACTTC
TRBV7-2	few	.	TRBJ2-1	CASSGGTVIEQFF	TGTGCCAGCAGCGGCGGGACAGTTATTGAGCAGTTCTTC
TRBV10-2	.	TRBD2	TRBJ2-7	CASSPRLAPYEQYF	TGCGCCAGCAGTCCAAGACTAGCGCCCTACGAGCAGTACTTC
TRBV19	.	.	TRBJ1-2	CASSIAGPTNGYTF	TGTGCCAGTAGTATCGCGGGGCCCACTAATGGCTACACCTTC
TRBV27	.	.	TRBJ2-7	CASSFSSGKTYEQYF	TGTGCCAGCAGTTTCTCGTCAGGGAAAACCTACGAGCAGTACTTC
TRBV30	.	TRBD1	TRBJ1-5	CAWTTGGVQPQHF	TGTGCCTGGACGACAGGGGGCGTTCAGCCCCAGCATTTT
TRBV5-1	.	.	TRBJ2-3	CASSIELETDTQYF	TGCGCCAGCAGCATAGAATTAGAGACAGATACGCAGTATTTT
TRBV7-8	.	.	TRBJ2-7	CASSLGVPGQYEQYF	TGTGCCAGCAGCCTCGGGGTACCGGGACAATACGAGCAGTACTTC
TRBV5-4	once	.	TRBJ1-1	CASSLVGRGHTEAFF	TGTGCCAGCAGCTTGGTGGGCAGGGGACACACTGAAGCTTTCTTT
TRBV3-1/TRBV3-2	.	.	TRBJ1-5	CASSQYNRKTENQPQHF	TGTGCCAGCAGCCAATATAACCGGAAGACAGAAAATCAGCCCCAGCATTTT
TRBV6-5	.	.	TRBJ1-3	CASSPGPGNTIYF	TGTGCCAGCAGTCCGGGTCCTGGAAACACCATATATTTT
TRBV12-3/TRBV12-4	.	TRBD1	TRBJ1-2	CASSRDRGGYTF	TGTGCCAGCAGCAGAGACAGGGGCGGCTACACCTTC
TRBV4-3	.	.	TRBJ2-5	CASSLNTIKETQYF	TGCGCCAGCAGCCTAAACACTATCAAAGAGACCCAGTACTTC
TRBV18	.	TRBD1	TRBJ2-1	CASSRGQNDYNEQFF	TGTGCCAGCTCCCGGGGACAGAATGATTACAATGAGCAGTTCTTC
TRBV7-9	once	.	TRBJ2-7	CASSLAQGGLYEQYF	TGTGCCAGCAGCTTAGCGCAGGGGGGCCTATACGAGCAGTACTTC
TRBV10-3	.	.	TRBJ1-2	CAILGFYGYTF	TGTGCCATCCTCGGGTTTTATGGCTACACCTTC
TRBV4-1	once	.	TRBJ1-4	CASSEQITGLPNEKLFF	TGCGCCAGCAGCGAGCAAATCACAGGGTTGCCTAATGAAAAACTGTTTTTT
TRBV29-1	.	.	TRBJ2-2	CSVERGSLGAGELFF	TGCAGCGTTGAAAGGGGGAGTCTCGGAGCCGGGGAGCTGTTTTTT
TRBV19	.	TRBD2	TRBJ2-3	CASRGLAGGLSTDTQYF	TGTGCCAGTAGAGGGCTAGCGGGAGGGTTGAGCACAGATACGCAGTATTTT
TRBV7-2	.	.	TRBJ1-2	CASSLPPSGYTF	TGTGCCAGCAGCTTACCCCCCTCCGGCTACACCTTC
TRBV15	.	TRBD1	TRBJ1-5	CASALDRGRQPQHF	TGTGCCAGTGCATTGGACAGGGGACGACAGCCCCAGCATTTT
TRBV5-1	.	TRBD1	TRBJ1-1	CASSWAGTGSTEAFF	TGCGCCAGCAGCTGGGCCGGGACAGGGAGCACTGAAGCTTTCTTT
TRBV12-3/TRBV12-4	.	TRBD1	TRBJ1-1	CASSQRQGRRAFF	TGTGCCAGCAGTCAAAGACAGGGAAGGAGGGCTTTCTTT
TRBV28	.	TRBD1	TRBJ1-4	CASSLSLGQGQNEKLFF	TGTGCCAGCAGTTTATCACTAGGACAGGGTCAGAATGAAAAACTGTTTTTT
TRBV13	.	.	TRBJ2-7	CASSEYGAVFDYEQYF	TGTGCCAGCAGCGAATACGGAGCGGTTTTCGACTACGAGCAGTACTTC
TRBV28	.	.	TRBJ1-2	CASSLGQGVGYTF	TGTGCCAGCAGCCTCGGGCAGGGTGTGGGCTACACCTTC
TRBV5-5	.	.	TRBJ1-1	CASSLVQGYEAFF	TGTGCCAGCAGCTTGGTACAGGGCTATGAAGCTTTCTTT
TRBV10-1	.	.	TRBJ2-5	CASGGGASGETQYF	TGCGCCAGCGGTGGGGGAGCCAGCGGAGAGACCCAGTACTTC
TRBV5-6	once	.	TRBJ1-2	CASNKDGANYGYTF	TGTGCCAGCAACAAGGATGGAGCTAACTATGGCTACACCTTC